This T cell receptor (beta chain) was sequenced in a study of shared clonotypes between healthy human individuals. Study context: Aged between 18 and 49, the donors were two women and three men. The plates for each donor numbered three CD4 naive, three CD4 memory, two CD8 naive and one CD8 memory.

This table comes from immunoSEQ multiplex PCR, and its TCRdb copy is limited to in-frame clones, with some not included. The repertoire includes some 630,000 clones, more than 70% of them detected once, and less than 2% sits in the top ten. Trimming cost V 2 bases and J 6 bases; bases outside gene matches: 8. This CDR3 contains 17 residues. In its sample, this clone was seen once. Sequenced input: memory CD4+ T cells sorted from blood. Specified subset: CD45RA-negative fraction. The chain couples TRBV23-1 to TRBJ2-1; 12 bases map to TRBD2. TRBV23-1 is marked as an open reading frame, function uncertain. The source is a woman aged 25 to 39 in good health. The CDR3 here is CASSQNAGTSGPNEQFF. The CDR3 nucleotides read TGCGCCAGCAGTCAAAATGCCGGGACTAGCGGGCCCAATGAGCAGTTCTTC.